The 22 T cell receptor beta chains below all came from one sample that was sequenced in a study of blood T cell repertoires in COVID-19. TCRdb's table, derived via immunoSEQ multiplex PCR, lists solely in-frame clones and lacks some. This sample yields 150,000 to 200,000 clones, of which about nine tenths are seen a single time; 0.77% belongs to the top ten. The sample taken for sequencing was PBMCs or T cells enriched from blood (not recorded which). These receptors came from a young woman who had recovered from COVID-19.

CDR3 sequence (DNA): TGTGCCAGTACCCTAGCGGGAGTTTTCGGGGAGCTGTTTTTT. The encoded protein is CASTLAGVFGELFF. The chain combines TRBV19 with TRBJ2-2; 10 nucleotides match TRBD2. V dropped 7 bases and J dropped 7; count of bases not matched to a gene: 6. Germline V gene lookup returns CDR1 LNHDA and CDR2 SQIVND (reference sequence). The CDR3 is 14 residues long.

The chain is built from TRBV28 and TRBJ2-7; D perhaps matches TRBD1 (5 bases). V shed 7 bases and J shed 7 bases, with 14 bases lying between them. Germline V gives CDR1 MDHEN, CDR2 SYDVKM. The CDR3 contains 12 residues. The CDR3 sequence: CASKGALFEQYF. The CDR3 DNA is TGTGCCAGCAAAGGGGCACTATTTGAGCAGTACTTC.

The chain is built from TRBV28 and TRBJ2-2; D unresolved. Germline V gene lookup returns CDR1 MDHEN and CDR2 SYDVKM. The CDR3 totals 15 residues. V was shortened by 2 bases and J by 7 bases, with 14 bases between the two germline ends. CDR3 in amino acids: CASSLEPLEVGELFF. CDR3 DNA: TGTGCCAGCAGTTTAGAGCCGCTAGAGGTCGGGGAGCTGTTTTTT.

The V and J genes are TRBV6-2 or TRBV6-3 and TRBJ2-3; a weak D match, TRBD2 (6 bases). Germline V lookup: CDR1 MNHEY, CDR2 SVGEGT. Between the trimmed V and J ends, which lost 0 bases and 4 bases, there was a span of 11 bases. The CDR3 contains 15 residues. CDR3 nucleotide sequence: TGTGCCAGCAGTTACTCGGGACTTAAGGCAGATACGCAGTATTTT. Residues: CASSYSGLKADTQYF.

The CDR3 loop reads CASSSGSGNTIYF. In DNA form, the CDR3 reads TGCGCCAGCAGCTCAGGGTCTGGAAACACCATATATTTT. The gene calls are TRBV4-1 and TRBJ1-3; weak D call: TRBD1 (5 bases). V was trimmed by 5 bases and J by 1 base, leaving 6 bases between them. Germline CDR1 reads MGHRA; CDR2 reads YSYEKL. CDR3 length equals 13 residues.

CDR3 coding DNA: TGTGCCAGCAGCTTGTGGCTAGCCAGGAGCTCCTACGAGCAGTACTTC. It encodes CASSLWLARSSYEQYF. V is TRBV11-3 and J is TRBJ2-7; D is possibly TRBD2 (5 bases). The CDR3 extends over 16 amino acids. Germline loops: CDR1 SGHNT, CDR2 YENEEA. Trimming took off 3 bases at V and 0 bases at J, with 15 bases between the two ends.

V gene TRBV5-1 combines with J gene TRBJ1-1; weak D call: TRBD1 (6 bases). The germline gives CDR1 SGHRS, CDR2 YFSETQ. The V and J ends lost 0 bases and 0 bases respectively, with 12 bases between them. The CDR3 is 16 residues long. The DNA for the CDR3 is TGCGCCAGCAGCTTGGAAGCAGGGACAATGAACACTGAAGCTTTCTTT. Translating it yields CASSLEAGTMNTEAFF.

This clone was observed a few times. The CDR3 protein is CASRRTGRNQPQHF. In DNA form, the CDR3 reads TGTGCAAGTCGCCGGACAGGGCGCAATCAGCCCCAGCATTTT. The chain combines TRBV12-2 with TRBJ1-5; the table assigns TRBD1, which was not confirmed against the DNA. TRBV12-2 is listed as a pseudogene. The CDR3 consists of 14 residues.

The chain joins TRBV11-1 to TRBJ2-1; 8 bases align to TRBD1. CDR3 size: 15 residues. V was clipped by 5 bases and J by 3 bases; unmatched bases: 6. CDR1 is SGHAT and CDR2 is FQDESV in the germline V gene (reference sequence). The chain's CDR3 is CASSPGQGIYNEQFF. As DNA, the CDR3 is TGTGCCAGCAGCCCAGGACAGGGAATCTACAATGAGCAGTTCTTC.

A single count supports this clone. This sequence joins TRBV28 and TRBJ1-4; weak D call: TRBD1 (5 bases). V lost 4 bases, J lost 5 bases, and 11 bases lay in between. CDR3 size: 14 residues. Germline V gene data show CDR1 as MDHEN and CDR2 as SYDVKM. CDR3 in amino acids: CASSWHRPNEKLFF. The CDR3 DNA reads TGTGCCAGCAGTTGGCACAGGCCGAATGAAAAACTGTTTTTT. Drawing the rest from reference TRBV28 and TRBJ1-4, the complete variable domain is DVKVTQSSRYLVKRTGEKVFLECVQDMDHENMFWYRQDPGLGLRLIYFSYDVKMKEKGDIPEGYSVSREKKERFSLILESASTNQTSMYLCASSWHRPNEKLFFGSGTQLSVL.

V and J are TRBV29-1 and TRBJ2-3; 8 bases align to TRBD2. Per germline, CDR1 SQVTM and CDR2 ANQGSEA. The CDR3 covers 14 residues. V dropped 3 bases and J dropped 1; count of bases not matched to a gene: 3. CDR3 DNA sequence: TGCAGCGTTGATCCCGGGAGGGGCACAGATACGCAGTATTTT. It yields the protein CSVDPGRGTDTQYF.

This chain's CDR3 is CASSLTGLAGVRNNEQFF. The CDR3 coding sequence is TGTGCCAGCAGTTTGACTGGACTAGCGGGAGTTAGGAACAATGAGCAGTTCTTC. The chain is built from TRBV7-6 and TRBJ2-1; 13 nucleotides line up with TRBD2. Germline CDR1 is SGHVS and CDR2 is FNYEAQ. V lost 6 bases to trimming and J lost 5 bases; unmatched junction nucleotides: 13. The length of the CDR3 is 18 residues. Supplemented by reference TRBV7-6 and TRBJ2-1, the full variable domain reads GAGVSQSPRYKVTKRGQDVALRCDPISGHVSLYWYRQALGQGPEFLTYFNYEAQQDKSGLPNDRFSAERPEGSISTLTIQRTEQRDSAMYRCASSLTGLAGVRNNEQFFGPGTRLTVL.

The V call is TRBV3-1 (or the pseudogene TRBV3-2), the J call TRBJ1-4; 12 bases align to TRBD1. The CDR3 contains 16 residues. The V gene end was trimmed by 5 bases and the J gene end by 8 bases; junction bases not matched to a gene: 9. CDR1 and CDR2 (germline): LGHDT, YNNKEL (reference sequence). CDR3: CASSERDRGQREKLFF. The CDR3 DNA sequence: TGTGCCAGCAGCGAACGGGACAGGGGGCAGCGAGAAAAACTGTTTTTT.

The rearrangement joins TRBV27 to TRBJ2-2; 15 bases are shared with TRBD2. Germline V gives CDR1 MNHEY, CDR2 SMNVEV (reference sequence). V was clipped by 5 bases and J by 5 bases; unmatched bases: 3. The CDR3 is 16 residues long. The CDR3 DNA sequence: TGTGCCAGCAGTCCGGGACTAGCGGGAGGAACCGGGGAGCTGTTTTTT. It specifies CASSPGLAGGTGELFF.

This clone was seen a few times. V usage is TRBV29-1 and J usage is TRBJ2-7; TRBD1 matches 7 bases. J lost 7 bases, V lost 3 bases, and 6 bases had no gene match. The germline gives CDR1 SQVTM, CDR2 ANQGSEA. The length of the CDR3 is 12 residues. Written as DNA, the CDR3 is TGCAGCGTTGAGGGGACAGCCGGAGAGCAGTACTTC. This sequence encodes CSVEGTAGEQYF.

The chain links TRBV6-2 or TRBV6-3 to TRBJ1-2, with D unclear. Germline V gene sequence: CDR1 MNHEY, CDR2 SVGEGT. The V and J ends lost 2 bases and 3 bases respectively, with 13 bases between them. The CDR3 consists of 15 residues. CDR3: CASSYQGAGDYGYTF. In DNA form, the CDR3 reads TGTGCCAGCAGTTACCAAGGCGCAGGCGACTATGGCTACACCTTC.

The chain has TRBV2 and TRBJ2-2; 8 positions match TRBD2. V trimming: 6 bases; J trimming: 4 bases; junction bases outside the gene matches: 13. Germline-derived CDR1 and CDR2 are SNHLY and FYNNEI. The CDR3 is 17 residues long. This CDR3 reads CASSLSSGRLSTGELFF. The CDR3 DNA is TGTGCCAGCAGCCTTTCGAGCGGGAGATTGTCCACCGGGGAGCTGTTTTTT. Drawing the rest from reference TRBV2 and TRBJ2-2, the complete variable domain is EPEVTQTPSHQVTQMGQEVILRCVPISNHLYFYWYRQILGQKVEFLVSFYNNEISEKSEIFDDQFSVERPDGSNFTLKIRSTKLEDSAMYFCASSLSSGRLSTGELFFGEGSRLTVL.

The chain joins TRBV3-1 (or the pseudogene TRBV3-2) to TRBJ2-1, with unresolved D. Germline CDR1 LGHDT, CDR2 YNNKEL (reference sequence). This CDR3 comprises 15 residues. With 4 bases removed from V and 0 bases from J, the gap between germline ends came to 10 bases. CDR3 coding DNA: TGTGCCAGCAGCCTGTTCTCGGGCTCCTACAATGAGCAGTTCTTC. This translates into CASSLFSGSYNEQFF.

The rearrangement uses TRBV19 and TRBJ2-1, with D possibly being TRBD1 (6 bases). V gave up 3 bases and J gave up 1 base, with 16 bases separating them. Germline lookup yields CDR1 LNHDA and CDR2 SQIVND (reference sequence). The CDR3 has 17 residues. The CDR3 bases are TGTGCCAGTAGTATTTTTCCGACAGGTGATTCCTACAATGAGCAGTTCTTC. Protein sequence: CASSIFPTGDSYNEQFF.

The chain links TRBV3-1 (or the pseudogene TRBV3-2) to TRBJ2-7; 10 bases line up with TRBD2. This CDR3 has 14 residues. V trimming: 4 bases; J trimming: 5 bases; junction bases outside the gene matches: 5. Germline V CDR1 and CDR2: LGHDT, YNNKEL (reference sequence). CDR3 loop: CASSLLAGANEQYF. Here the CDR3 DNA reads TGTGCCAGCAGCCTGCTAGCGGGAGCCAACGAGCAGTACTTC.

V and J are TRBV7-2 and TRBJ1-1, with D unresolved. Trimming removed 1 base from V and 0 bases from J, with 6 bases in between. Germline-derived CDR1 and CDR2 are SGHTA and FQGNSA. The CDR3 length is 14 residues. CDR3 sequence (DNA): TGTGCCAGCAGCTTAGTGTCGGTGAACACTGAAGCTTTCTTT. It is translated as CASSLVSVNTEAFF.

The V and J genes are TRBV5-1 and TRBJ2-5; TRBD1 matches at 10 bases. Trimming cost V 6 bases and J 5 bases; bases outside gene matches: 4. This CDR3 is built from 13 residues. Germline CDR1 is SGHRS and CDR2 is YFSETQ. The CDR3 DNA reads TGCGCCAGCATCGACAGGGGGCAGGAGACCCAGTACTTC. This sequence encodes CASIDRGQETQYF.